The T cell receptor beta chain described here comes from a study of blood T cell repertoires in COVID-19. Overall study: The samples span acute and convalescent COVID-19 from the United States, Italy and Spain. T cells, B-cell-depleted T cells, or PBMCs provided the cDNA or gDNA that served as material.

Per the germline V gene, CDR1 is SGHDN and CDR2 is FVKESK. Trimming took 4 bases from V and 4 from J; bases not matched to a gene: 1. The CDR3 loop spans 14 amino acids. Authors' analysis steps: It was from reference gene primer amplification that nucleated cell counts were estimated. Clones were read by immunoSEQ multiplex PCR, and TCRdb kept only the in-frame ones, dropping some. V and J calls and clone size are given by that table; D and trimming were obtained from the DNA. The profile shows 95,000 to 150,000 clones, about 82% of them singletons. This TCR came from a human donor in a cohort sampled during active COVID-19. Sequences were obtained from peripheral blood. The chain uses TRBV14 and TRBJ1-5, with 10 bases identical to TRBD1. CDR3 coding DNA: TGTGCCAGCAGCCGGACAGGGGGGAATCAGCCCCAGCATTTT. Its translation: CASSRTGGNQPQHF. Full variable domain (remainder filled in from reference TRBV14 and TRBJ1-5): EAGVTQFPSHSVIEKGQTVTLRCDPISGHDNLYWYRRVMGKEIKFLLHFVKESKQDESGMPNNRFLAERTGGTYSTLKVQPAELEDSGVYFCASSRTGGNQPQHFGDGTRLSIL.